The 20 T cell receptor beta chains below were found in one sample sequenced in a study of human T cells and chemical hapten exposure. Time point denoted: pre-sensitization, week 0. The treatment is: therapeutic diphenylcyclopropenone sensitization with weekly scalp DPC. From the RACE reads, TCRdb called clonotypes with MiXCR, one entry per CDR3 protein. The sample has roughly 90,000 distinct CDR3 sequences, 8% to 10% seen once. Here the sequenced sample was whole blood, taken in connection with sensitization to the hapten diphenylcyclopropenone (DPC). The receptors stem from a woman in her 40s with alopecia areata. Some clones in this sample may be carry-over from other donors' samples.

Turning to this clonotype: Since a much larger clone is just one base distant, this may be a read error. The chain links TRBV5-6 to TRBJ2-5, with D uncertain. V was clipped by 0 bases and J by 5 bases, with 8 bases between them. CDR1 is SGHDT and CDR2 is YYEEEE in the germline V gene. The CDR3 contains 13 residues. The CDR3 bases are TGTGCCAGCAGCTTGGACGAGGATGAGACCCAGTACTTC. This gives the protein CASSLDEDETQYF. Drawing the rest from reference TRBV5-6 and TRBJ2-5, the complete variable domain is DAGVTQSPTHLIKTRGQQVTLRCSPKSGHDTVSWYQQALGQGPQFIFQYYEEEERQRGNFPDRFSGHQFPNYSSELNVNALLLGDSALYLCASSLDEDETQYFGPGTRLLVL.

The chain uses TRBV12-3 or TRBV12-4 and TRBJ2-7; D unclear. The CDR3 has 14 amino acids. Trimming removed 7 bases at V and 3 bases at J, with 16 bases between. CDR3 in amino acids: CASTQIPGIYEQYF. The CDR3 bases are TGTGCCAGCACCCAAATCCCGGGTATCTACGAGCAGTACTTC.

This clonotype has a count of ten or more. The chain couples TRBV7-6 to TRBJ1-6, with D unclear. This CDR3 has 13 residues. The germline V gene encodes CDR1 SGHVS and CDR2 FNYEAQ. V was clipped by 5 bases and J by 10 bases, with 12 bases between them. The CDR3 loop reads CASSPTASSPLHF. CDR3 coding DNA: TGTGCCAGCAGCCCGACGGCCTCATCACCCCTCCACTTT.

This clonotype was counted a few times. J is TRBJ2-4 and V is TRBV7-2; D perhaps matches TRBD1 (6 bases). Germline CDR1 is SGHTA and CDR2 is FQGNSA. Deletions cut 4 bases from V and 2 bases from J, with 12 bases between. This CDR3 has 15 residues. CDR3 nucleotides: TGTGCCAGCAGCTCCTATCAGGGGACCAAAAACATTCAGTACTTC. Its protein is CASSSYQGTKNIQYF.

The chain has TRBV12-3 or TRBV12-4 and TRBJ2-7; 7 positions match TRBD1. The CDR3 totals 14 residues. V was pared by 5 bases and J by 6 bases, with 10 bases of the junction left unmatched. CDR3 region: CASSRLGQVCEQYF. CDR3 bases: TGTGCCAGCAGTCGCCTCGGACAGGTCTGCGAGCAGTACTTC.

This clonotype has at least ten counts. V usage is TRBV19 and J usage is TRBJ2-2; 8 positions agree with TRBD1. In germline, CDR1 is LNHDA, CDR2 SQIVND (reference sequence). V was pared by 11 bases and J by 3 bases, with 2 bases of the junction left unmatched. This CDR3 has 12 residues. CDR3 in amino acids: CAGQGYTGELFF. The CDR3 DNA is TGTGCCGGACAGGGATACACCGGGGAGCTGTTTTTT.

This clonotype occurred a few times. This sequence joins TRBV7-9 and TRBJ2-5; tentatively, D is TRBD2 (6 bases). The CDR3 has 16 amino acids. Germline V CDR1 and CDR2: SEHNR, FQNEAQ (reference sequence). V lost 1 base and J 2 bases, leaving 14 bases between the germline ends. The CDR3 loop is CASSLGGGTGQETQYF. In nucleotides, the CDR3 is TGTGCCAGCAGCTTAGGAGGCGGGACGGGACAAGAGACCCAGTACTTC.

The rearrangement uses TRBV5-5 and TRBJ2-7; D not resolved. Germline CDR1 is SGHKS and CDR2 is YYEKEE (reference sequence). The germline V and J ends were trimmed by 8 bases and 6 bases, with 12 bases remaining between them. This CDR3 is 11 amino acids long. The CDR3 coding sequence is TGTGCCAGAAAACGGAGCCTCGAGCAGTACTTC. Its translation is CARKRSLEQYF.

This clonotype has ten or more counts. The V gene is TRBV6-6, the J gene TRBJ2-3, with no clear D. The CDR3 is made up of 17 amino acids. Germline CDR1 and CDR2: MNHNY and SVGAGI (reference sequence). V was cut by 0 bases and J by 2 bases, with 15 bases left in between. The CDR3, as DNA: TGTGCCAGCAGTTACTCGCCCCTGTGGGGATCCACAGATACGCAGTATTTT. Protein: CASSYSPLWGSTDTQYF.

This clonotype was seen ten or more times. The V gene is TRBV7-9, the J gene TRBJ2-7, with a weak D call TRBD1 (5 bases). The CDR3 is made up of 13 amino acids. Germline V gives CDR1 SEHNR, CDR2 FQNEAQ (reference sequence). The V and J ends lost 5 bases and 2 bases respectively, with 10 bases between them. The CDR3 loop is CASSLDNAYEQYF. In DNA form, the CDR3 reads TGTGCCAGCAGCCTGGACAACGCCTACGAGCAGTACTTC. Filled out from reference TRBV7-9 and TRBJ2-7, the complete variable domain reads DTGVSQNPRHKITKRGQNVTFRCDPISEHNRLYWYRQTLGQGPEFLTYFQNEAQLEKSRLLSDRFSAERPKGSFSTLEIQRTEQGDSAMYLCASSLDNAYEQYFGPGTRLTVT.

This clonotype was seen a few times. J is TRBJ2-6 and V is TRBV5-1; 7 nucleotides align to TRBD1. The CDR3 is made up of 16 amino acids. CDR1 is SGHRS and CDR2 is YFSETQ in the germline V gene. With 3 bases clipped from V and 0 bases from J, the junction kept 3 bases outside the gene matches. The CDR3 nucleotides read TGCGCCAGCAGCTGGGACAGAAACTCTGGGGCCAACGTCCTGACTTTC. Protein sequence: CASSWDRNSGANVLTF.

This clonotype was found many times. The rearrangement joins TRBV3-1 to TRBJ2-2; D call uncertain. Trimming took off 7 bases at V and 1 base at J, with 10 bases between the two ends. This CDR3 comprises 14 residues. The V gene's germline CDR1 is LGHDT and CDR2 YNNKEL (reference sequence). This CDR3 is CASNARQNTGELFF. The CDR3 region has the DNA TGTGCCAGCAATGCTAGGCAGAACACCGGGGAGCTGTTTTTT.

V usage is TRBV12-2 and J usage is TRBJ2-6. TRBV12-2 is a pseudogene segment. The CDR3 is 15 amino acids. The CDR3, as DNA: TGTGCAAGTCGACAAACACTCTCTGGGGCCAACGTCCTGACTTTC. Its translation: CASRQTLSGANVLTF.

This clonotype was counted only a few times. The V call is TRBV7-2, the J call TRBJ2-3, with D hard to call. The V gene lost 3 bases and the J gene lost 2 bases, with 6 bases spanning the gap. CDR1 is SGHTA and CDR2 is FQGNSA in the germline V gene. The CDR3 is 13 residues long. CDR3 in DNA: TGTGCCAGCAGCTTCTATTTCACAGATACGCAGTATTTT. Its protein product is CASSFYFTDTQYF.

This clonotype was seen ten or more times. This chain joins TRBV6-1 and TRBJ2-3; 9 nucleotides align to TRBD1. The CDR3 contains 13 residues. Germline CDR1 reads MNHNS; CDR2 reads SASEGT. CDR3 sequence (DNA): TGTACAAGCGAGGGACAGGGAGGGGATACGCAGTATTTT. This sequence encodes CTSEGQGGDTQYF.

This clonotype was detected ten times or more. In DNA, the CDR3 is TGTGCCACCAGTCCTTGGGGCACCGAGACCCAGTACTTC. Its translation is CATSPWGTETQYF. The chain combines TRBV24-1 with TRBJ2-5; D is possibly TRBD1 (5 bases). The germline V gene has CDR1 KGHDR and CDR2 SFDVKD. The CDR3 contains 13 residues. The V end was cut by 6 bases, the J end by 5 bases, with 12 bases between.

This clonotype appeared many times. The gene calls are TRBV6-1 and TRBJ1-1; D unresolved. From germline, CDR1 is MNHNS and CDR2 SASEGT. V was cut by 7 bases and J by 11 bases, with 20 bases left in between. The CDR3 runs to 13 residues. The CDR3: CASTSGPSARAFF. Written as DNA, the CDR3 is TGTGCCAGCACCTCCGGACCCAGCGCCAGGGCTTTCTTT.

This clonotype was seen repeatedly, ten times or more. This chain joins TRBV7-9 and TRBJ1-2, with a weak D call TRBD1 (6 bases). Trimming left V 1 base short and J 2 bases short, with 17 bases between. The V gene's germline CDR1 is SEHNR and CDR2 FQNEAQ (reference sequence). The CDR3 has 17 residues. The CDR3 is CASSLGQVGGPNYGYTF. The CDR3 region has the DNA TGTGCCAGCAGCTTAGGACAAGTTGGGGGCCCAAACTATGGCTACACCTTC.

This rearrangement joins TRBV4-1 to TRBJ2-2, with D perhaps matching TRBD1 or TRBD2 (5 bases each). CDR3 length: 14 amino acids. The germline gives CDR1 MGHRA, CDR2 YSYEKL. V dropped 4 bases and J dropped 1 base, with 7 bases sitting between them. DNA of the CDR3: TGCGCCAGCAGCCGAGGGGAGAACACCGGGGAGCTGTTTTTT. It translates to CASSRGENTGELFF.

In this sample, this clonotype turned up many times. The chain carries TRBV29-1 and TRBJ2-1; TRBD2 matches 9 bases. The CDR3 totals 12 residues. Germline CDR1 is SQVTM and CDR2 is ANQGSEA. The junction had 4 bases not matched to a gene; V was cut back by 4 bases and J by 9 bases. This CDR3 reads CSVGGGAGEQFF. The DNA of the CDR3 is TGCAGCGTTGGCGGGGGGGCAGGTGAGCAGTTCTTC.